The subject of this entry is one TCR beta chain. These data come from a study of blood T cell repertoires in COVID-19. Study overall: The samples span acute and convalescent COVID-19 from the United States, Italy and Spain.

Sequencing was performed with immunoSEQ multiplex PCR; in TCRdb, only in-frame clones are kept and a portion is missing. This table holds around 290,000 clones, 89% found once. Each participant's cohort was designated according to participant-reported clinical history. Germline values: CDR1 WSHSY, CDR2 SAAADI. The ends were cut back, 2 bases at V and 6 bases at J, with 14 bases in the middle. CDR3 size: 15 residues. Source material: PBMCs or T cells enriched from blood (not recorded which). V is TRBV10-2 and J is TRBJ1-5; unclear D gene. This sequence was found in a woman aged 40 to 55 who had recovered from COVID-19. The CDR3 nucleotides are TGCGCCAGCAGTGAGATGGGTTTCCGGGGTCAGCCCCAGCATTTT. It codes for CASSEMGFRGQPQHF.